These 6 T cell receptor beta chains were sequenced from one sample in a study of shared clonotypes between healthy human individuals (dated by TCRdb to the early 2020s). Library preparation employed the immunoSEQ multiplex PCR assay. TCRdb took this table from immuneACCESS and kept in-frame rearrangements with V and J called. Such tables lack part of the clones; where checked against another copy, unresolved V genes explain under half of the gap, and the rest is unexplained. Here the sample has about 1.5 million clones; 95% to 99% occur a single time. The ten largest clones take up about 0.42% of the sample. The specimen sequenced was naive CD4+ T cells sorted from blood. In light of the paper, this sample's cell subset or site label describes: CD45RA+ positively selected. Source of these receptors: a man aged 25 to 45 in good health.

The chain recombines TRBV18 with TRBJ2-7, with D perhaps matching TRBD2 (5 bases). V was clipped by 1 base and J by 6 bases, with 10 bases between them. CDR3 length: 13 residues. Per germline, CDR1 KGHSH and CDR2 LQKENI. The CDR3 DNA reads TGTGCCAGCTCACCACTCTCAGGAGGCGAGCAGTACTTC. It specifies CASSPLSGGEQYF.

This clone was found once. The rearrangement joins TRBV28 to TRBJ1-3; 8 nucleotides align to TRBD1. Trimming cost V 4 bases and J 12 bases; bases outside gene matches: 5. In germline, CDR1 is MDHEN, CDR2 SYDVKM. CDR3 length: 12 residues. CDR3 nucleotide sequence: TGTGCCAGCAGTTCAAAACAGGGGGACATATATTTT. This translates into CASSSKQGDIYF.

The chain links TRBV28 to TRBJ2-7, with D maybe TRBD2 (5 bases). Trimming removed 2 bases at V and 2 bases at J, with 13 bases between. Germline V lookup: CDR1 MDHEN, CDR2 SYDVKM. The CDR3 extends over 15 amino acids. The CDR3 coding sequence is TGTGCCAGCAGTTTAGAGGGCAGGACCCCCTACGAGCAGTACTTC. Protein: CASSLEGRTPYEQYF.

The chain is built from TRBV6-4 and TRBJ2-7; D unclear. The CDR3 length is 12 residues. Trimming shortened V by 3 bases and J by 3 bases, and 6 bases separated the two germline ends. Germline assignment: CDR1 MRHNA and CDR2 SNTAGT. The CDR3 DNA reads as TGTGCCAGCAGTGATTATGTCTACGAGCAGTACTTC. It yields the protein CASSDYVYEQYF.

This chain uses TRBV2 with TRBJ2-7; 10 bases align to TRBD2. Germline V gene lookup returns CDR1 SNHLY and CDR2 FYNNEI. The CDR3 consists of 17 residues. The J segment lost 2 bases and the V segment lost 5 bases, leaving 12 bases of the junction unmatched. This chain's CDR3 is CASSPSRGLAIAYEQYF. For the CDR3, the DNA is TGTGCCAGCAGTCCCTCTAGGGGACTAGCGATAGCCTACGAGCAGTACTTC.

Notes on this clone: Other DNA variants within this sample encode the same CDR3. The chain employs TRBV19 and TRBJ2-7; D is perhaps TRBD1 (5 bases). The germline gives CDR1 LNHDA, CDR2 SQIVND (reference sequence). This CDR3 region has 14 residues. Trimming took off 3 bases at V and 2 bases at J, with 11 bases between the two ends. The CDR3 loop reads CASSIRQGPYEQYF. In DNA, the CDR3 is TGTGCCAGTAGTATCCGGCAGGGCCCCTACGAGCAGTACTTC.